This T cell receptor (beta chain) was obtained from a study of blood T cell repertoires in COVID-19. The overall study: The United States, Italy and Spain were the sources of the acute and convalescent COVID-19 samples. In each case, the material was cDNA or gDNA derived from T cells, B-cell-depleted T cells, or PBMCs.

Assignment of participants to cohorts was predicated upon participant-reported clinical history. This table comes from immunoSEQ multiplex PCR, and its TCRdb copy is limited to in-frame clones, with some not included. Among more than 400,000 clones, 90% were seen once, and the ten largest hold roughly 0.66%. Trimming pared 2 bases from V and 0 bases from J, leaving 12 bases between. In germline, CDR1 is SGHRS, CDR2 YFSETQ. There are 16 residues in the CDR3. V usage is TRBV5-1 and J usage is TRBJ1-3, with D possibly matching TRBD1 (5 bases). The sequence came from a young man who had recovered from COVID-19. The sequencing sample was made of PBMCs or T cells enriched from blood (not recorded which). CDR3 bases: TGCGCCAGCAGCTTCACAGGCGGACCCTCTGGAAACACCATATATTTT. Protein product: CASSFTGGPSGNTIYF. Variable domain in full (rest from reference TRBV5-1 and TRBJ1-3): KAGVTQTPRYLIKTRGQQVTLSCSPISGHRSVSWYQQTPGQGLQFLFEYFSETQRNKGNFPGRFSGRQFSNSRSEMNVSTLELGDSALYLCASSFTGGPSGNTIYFGEGSWLTVV.